The rows below give T cell receptor beta chains drawn from one sample of a study of blood T cell repertoires in COVID-19. The assay was immunoSEQ multiplex PCR, and TCRdb's table has in-frame clones only and misses some. The data show more than 90,000 clones, around 83% seen once. The sample consisted of peripheral blood. These TCRs come from a man aged 35 to 55 with acute or convalescent COVID-19. Both conserved end residues are part of each CDR3. Each record gives: clone size, D gene, J gene, V gene, CDR3 DNA, CDR3 protein. A D gene is named only where the DNA matches it firmly. Some rows mark clone size as missing; the rest say once, few, many or name a class of expanded clone.

-	-	TRBJ2-1	TRBV6-1	TGTGCCAGCAGTGAGGGGACTCGTGAGCAGTTCTTC	CASSEGTREQFF
-	-	TRBJ1-4	TRBV14	TGTGCCAGCAGCCTTTCGGGGGTATGGAAACTGTTTTTT	CASSLSGVWKLFF
few	-	TRBJ1-5	TRBV5-4	TGTGCCAGCAGCTTAAACGGGATCAATCAGCCCCAGCATTTT	CASSLNGINQPQHF
-	TRBD2	TRBJ2-3	TRBV13	TGTGCCAGCAGCCAGGGACTAGCGGGAGTAACAGATACGCAGTATTTT	CASSQGLAGVTDTQYF
-	TRBD2	TRBJ2-3	TRBV7-9	TGTGCCAGCAGCTTGAAACTAGCGGGGGGTGGAGGTACGCAGTATTTT	CASSLKLAGGGGTQYF
-	-	TRBJ2-5	TRBV6-1	TGTGCCAGCAATGAACTAGTGAAGCGCAGTGAGACCCAGTACTTC	CASNELVKRSETQYF
-	-	TRBJ2-2	TRBV7-2	TGTGCCAGCAGCTTAAGGCAGGGGAACACCGGGGAGCTGTTTTTT	CASSLRQGNTGELFF
-	-	TRBJ1-2	TRBV28	TGTGCCAGCAGTTTATCCAGGGGCGACTATGGCTACACCTTC	CASSLSRGDYGYTF
once	TRBD1	TRBJ2-7	TRBV4-1	TGCGCCAGCAGGTACACCCCGGGACAGGGGATCTACGAGCAGTACTTC	CASRYTPGQGIYEQYF
once	TRBD1	TRBJ1-3	TRBV4-1	TGCGCCAGCAGTCCAGAGGTCCAGGGGGCCTACACCATATATTTT	CASSPEVQGAYTIYF
-	-	TRBJ1-4	TRBV6-2/TRBV6-3	TGTGCCAGCAGTTGGGCGGGAAAACTGTTTTTT	CASSWAGKLFF
-	-	TRBJ1-6	TRBV18	TGTGCCAGCTCACCCCACGGGAATAATTCACCCCTCCACTTT	CASSPHGNNSPLHF
-	TRBD2	TRBJ2-3	TRBV7-2	TGTGCCAGCCAGCTTAGCGGGGGGGCAGATACGCAGTATTTT	CASQLSGGADTQYF
-	-	TRBJ2-7	TRBV13	TGTGCCAGCAGCTCCCGACGGGGTTCCTACGAGCAGTACTTC	CASSSRRGSYEQYF
-	-	TRBJ1-2	TRBV19	TGTGCCAGTAGGAGCGGGACGAACTATGGCTACACCTTC	CASRSGTNYGYTF
-	TRBD2	TRBJ2-7	TRBV7-3	TGTGCCAGCAGCTTGGGATCCCTAGCGGGGGGATACGAGCAGTACTTC	CASSLGSLAGGYEQYF
-	-	TRBJ2-7	TRBV6-5	TGTGCCAGCAGTTACTCGACAGCAGGGGTTTCCTACGAGCAGTACTTC	CASSYSTAGVSYEQYF
-	TRBD2	TRBJ2-1	TRBV5-1	TGCGCCAGCAGCTTAGCGGGACCAACCTCTTACAATGAGCAGTTCTTC	CASSLAGPTSYNEQFF
-	-	TRBJ1-1	TRBV11-2	TGTGCCAGCAGCGCGACAGTGAACACTGAAGCTTTCTTT	CASSATVNTEAFF
-	-	TRBJ2-7	TRBV29-1	TGCAGCGTTGAAGGACACGGCTACGAGCAGTACTTC	CSVEGHGYEQYF
-	TRBD1	TRBJ2-5	TRBV18	TGTGCCAGCTCACCACTGGGACAGGGAGCCCAAGAGACCCAGTACTTC	CASSPLGQGAQETQYF
-	TRBD2	TRBJ2-7	TRBV7-8	TGTGCCAGCAGCCGCGCCCCCGGGCCTAGCGGGCGCTACGAGCAGTACTTC	CASSRAPGPSGRYEQYF
-	-	TRBJ2-7	TRBV9	TGTGCCAGCAGCGTATCCGGGAGAGGCGAGCAGTACTTC	CASSVSGRGEQYF
few	TRBD1	TRBJ2-7	TRBV28	TGTGCCAGCAGGGACAGGGGGTTCAGGAGCTACGAGCAGTACTTC	CASRDRGFRSYEQYF
-	TRBD1	TRBJ1-1	TRBV18	TGTGCCAGCTCACCTGTACAGGGGGCCGGGGACACTGAAGCTTTCTTT	CASSPVQGAGDTEAFF
-	TRBD1	TRBJ1-4	TRBV7-2	TGTGCCAGCAGCCAGGTCGACAGGGTTAATGAAAAACTGTTTTTT	CASSQVDRVNEKLFF
once	TRBD1	TRBJ1-4	TRBV7-9	TGTGCCAGCAGCTTAGACTGGACAGGGGGGGAAAAACTGTTTTTT	CASSLDWTGGEKLFF
-	TRBD1	TRBJ1-2	TRBV18	TGTGCCAGCTCATCGAACAGGGGAGTCGGCTATGGCTACACCTTC	CASSSNRGVGYGYTF
-	-	TRBJ1-2	TRBV11-3	TGTGCCAGCAGCTTAGGTAGTCTCGACTATGGCTACACCTTC	CASSLGSLDYGYTF
-	-	TRBJ1-6	TRBV9	TGTGCCAGCAGCGTAGGAGGGCAGGACAATTCACCCCTCCACTTT	CASSVGGQDNSPLHF
-	TRBD2	TRBJ2-3	TRBV2	TGTGCCAGCAGTGAACTGGACAGTGGCACACTAGCGGGAGATACGCAGTATTTT	CASSELDSGTLAGDTQYF
-	-	TRBJ1-3	TRBV30	TGTGCCTGGAGTGTAGGAGGAGGCGGGGGAAACACCATATATTTT	CAWSVGGGGGNTIYF
-	TRBD1	TRBJ2-7	TRBV11-2	TGTGCCAGCAAGACCGGACAGGTCTCCTACGAGCAGTACTTC	CASKTGQVSYEQYF
-	TRBD2	TRBJ2-5	TRBV9	TGTGCCAGCAGCGCGACCGAGGGTAGCGGGAGGGGTGAGACCCAGTACTTC	CASSATEGSGRGETQYF
-	-	TRBJ2-7	TRBV27	TGTGCCAGCAGTTTCGGGATCCCGAGCAGCTACGAGCAGTACTTC	CASSFGIPSSYEQYF
-	-	TRBJ1-6	TRBV5-1	TGCGCCAGCAGCTTGGTTGGGGAGAGTAATTCACCCCTCCACTTT	CASSLVGESNSPLHF
few	-	TRBJ2-7	TRBV20-1	TGCAGTGCAGCCTTGACCTACGAGCAGTACTTC	CSAALTYEQYF
-	TRBD1	TRBJ1-4	TRBV5-5	TGTGCCAGCAGCCAGGGGGCGCAAACTGAAAAACTGTTTTTT	CASSQGAQTEKLFF
-	-	TRBJ2-7	TRBV3-1/TRBV3-2	TGTGCCAGCAGCCAACAGGGGAACTCCTACGAGCAGTACTTC	CASSQQGNSYEQYF
few	TRBD2	TRBJ2-7	TRBV6-2/TRBV6-3	TGTGCCAGCAGTCGACCTAGCGGGGGCCTCTCCTACGAGCAGTACTTC	CASSRPSGGLSYEQYF
-	-	TRBJ1-2	TRBV5-1	TGCGCCAGCATCGGTACGGGGGACTATGGCTACACCTTC	CASIGTGDYGYTF
-	TRBD2	TRBJ2-1	TRBV30	TGTGCCTGGAGTCATTTTAGCGGGAGGGCCGCCGATGAGCAGTTCTTC	CAWSHFSGRAADEQFF
-	TRBD2	TRBJ2-7	TRBV4-2	TGTGCCAGCAGCCAAGATAGAGTACTAGCGGGAGGTGAGGAGCAGTACTTC	CASSQDRVLAGGEEQYF